This T cell receptor (beta chain) was sequenced for a study of T cell repertoires in ileal Crohn's disease. About the study: Thiopurines (11) or anti-TNF agents (18) were given postoperatively to about half. M0 samples are biopsies from inflamed ileum in the resection specimen.

Generated by immunoSEQ multiplex PCR, the TCRdb table keeps only in-frame clones and is missing some. The sample has about 8,000 clones, over 75% seen once. Time point in this sample: inflamed ileum from the surgical specimen. Sequenced sample: ileal tissue. This clonotype was obtained from an adult with Crohn's disease.

This CDR3 is CASSPDGSYEQYF. CDR3 DNA: TGCGCCAGCAGCCCGGACGGCTCCTACGAGCAGTACTTC. The V call is TRBV5-1, the J call TRBJ2-7; D is undetermined. This CDR3 contains 13 residues. Trimming took 4 bases from V and 0 from J, leaving 8 bases between them. Germline CDR1 is SGHRS and CDR2 is YFSETQ. Full variable domain (outside the CDR3, taken from reference TRBV5-1 and TRBJ2-7): KAGVTQTPRYLIKTRGQQVTLSCSPISGHRSVSWYQQTPGQGLQFLFEYFSETQRNKGNFPGRFSGRQFSNSRSEMNVSTLELGDSALYLCASSPDGSYEQYFGPGTRLTVT.